Each of the 18 T cell receptor beta chains below was sequenced from the same sample in a study of blood T cell repertoires in COVID-19 (TCRdb year 2020). The library was obtained by the immunoSEQ multiplex PCR assay. The clones in this table, taken by TCRdb from immuneACCESS, are in-frame only. Not every clone is retained; where verified, under half of the shortfall comes from an unresolved V gene, and the cause of the rest is unknown. The sample includes hundreds of thousands of clones, with around 88% observed a single time. 6% to 6.5% of the sample comes from the top ten. What was sequenced was PBMCs or T cells enriched from blood (not recorded which). These receptors all stem from a woman aged 40 to 55 who had recovered from COVID-19.

The chain uses TRBV28 and TRBJ1-1; D ambiguous. Trimming stripped 6 bases from V and 0 bases from J, with 11 bases between. The CDR3 has 14 residues. Germline V gene lookup returns CDR1 MDHEN and CDR2 SYDVKM. The CDR3 region has the DNA TGTGCCAGCAGCTTCGCGCCCCTGAACACTGAAGCTTTCTTT. It specifies CASSFAPLNTEAFF.

This sequence joins TRBV28 and TRBJ1-3; tentatively, D is TRBD1 (5 bases). The CDR3 is 17 amino acids. In germline, CDR1 is MDHEN, CDR2 SYDVKM. V lost 3 bases and J 0 bases, leaving 15 bases between the germline ends. CDR3 region: CASSLGLSRSSGNTIYF. CDR3 bases: TGTGCCAGCAGTTTGGGACTTTCTCGAAGCTCTGGAAACACCATATATTTT. The full variable domain, rest sourced from reference TRBV28 and TRBJ1-3, is DVKVTQSSRYLVKRTGEKVFLECVQDMDHENMFWYRQDPGLGLRLIYFSYDVKMKEKGDIPEGYSVSREKKERFSLILESASTNQTSMYLCASSLGLSRSSGNTIYFGEGSWLTVV.

This chain links TRBV28 with TRBJ2-3; D gene unclear. V lost 3 bases, J lost 2 bases, and 12 bases lay in between. The CDR3 loop spans 15 amino acids. Germline-derived CDR1 and CDR2 are MDHEN and SYDVKM. The CDR3 loop reads CASSFTARLTDTQYF. CDR3 coding DNA: TGTGCCAGCAGTTTCACGGCCAGACTCACAGATACGCAGTATTTT.

This chain uses TRBV19 with TRBJ2-1; D perhaps matches TRBD1 (5 bases). Per germline, CDR1 LNHDA and CDR2 SQIVND (reference sequence). V was pared by 6 bases and J by 3 bases, with 9 bases between. The length of the CDR3 is 13 residues. The CDR3 loop reads CASRFRDYNEQFF. The CDR3 DNA reads as TGTGCCAGTAGATTCAGGGACTACAATGAGCAGTTCTTC. The whole variable domain, filled in from reference TRBV19 and TRBJ2-1, reads DGGITQSPKYLFRKEGQNVTLSCEQNLNHDAMYWYRQDPGQGLRLIYYSQIVNDFQKGDIAEGYSVSREKKESFPLTVTSAQKNPTAFYLCASRFRDYNEQFFGPGTRLTVL.

The chain carries TRBV28 and TRBJ2-4, with a tentative D call TRBD2 (8 bases). Looked up from germline, CDR1 is MDHEN and CDR2 is SYDVKM. V was pared by 6 bases and J by 6 bases, with 15 bases between. CDR3 length: 14 residues. CDR3 in DNA: TGTGCCAGCAGCCAGGGGGGGACTAGAAACATTCAGTACTTC. Encoded protein: CASSQGGTRNIQYF.

V and J are TRBV12-3 or TRBV12-4 and TRBJ1-1; D gene ambiguous. Trimming shortened V by 6 bases and J by 9 bases, and 14 bases separated the two germline ends. CDR3 length: 12 residues. The CDR3 DNA sequence: TGTGCCAGCAGGCCGGGATATCATCAAGCTTTCTTT. This encodes CASRPGYHQAFF.

The rearrangement links TRBV11-2 to TRBJ2-7; 9 bases map to TRBD1. With 1 base clipped from V and 4 bases from J, the junction kept 8 bases outside the gene matches. The germline V gene has CDR1 SGHAT and CDR2 FQNNGV. The CDR3 has 16 amino acids. CDR3 amino acids: CASSLVRTGQGYEQYF. The CDR3 DNA is TGTGCCAGCAGCTTAGTTCGAACGGGACAGGGATACGAGCAGTACTTC.

The J gene is TRBJ1-1, the V gene TRBV30, with D perhaps TRBD1 (6 bases). There are 13 residues in the CDR3. CDR1 and CDR2 from the germline V gene are GTSNPN and SVGIG (reference sequence). Trimming stripped 0 bases from V and 5 bases from J, with 10 bases between. CDR3 nucleotides: TGTGCCTGGAGTGTACAGGGATGGACTGAAGCTTTCTTT. Amino acid sequence: CAWSVQGWTEAFF.

The table lists this clone with a count of one. V is TRBV29-1 and J is TRBJ1-2; D gene ambiguous. The germline V and J ends were trimmed by 2 bases and 3 bases, with 7 bases remaining between them. The CDR3 runs to 12 residues. Germline V gene sequence: CDR1 SQVTM, CDR2 ANQGSEA. The CDR3 here is CSVERGDYGYTF. The CDR3 coding sequence is TGCAGCGTTGAAAGAGGTGACTATGGCTACACCTTC.

The V gene is TRBV19, the J gene TRBJ2-7; the match to TRBD2 covers 13 bases. CDR3 size: 14 residues. CDR1 is LNHDA and CDR2 is SQIVND in the germline V gene (reference sequence). The junction had 6 bases not matched to a gene; V was cut back by 8 bases and J by 5 bases. CDR3 sequence reads: CASRWTSGSNEQYF. The DNA for the CDR3 is TGTGCCAGTCGATGGACTAGCGGGAGCAACGAGCAGTACTTC. Variable domain in full (rest from reference TRBV19 and TRBJ2-7): DGGITQSPKYLFRKEGQNVTLSCEQNLNHDAMYWYRQDPGQGLRLIYYSQIVNDFQKGDIAEGYSVSREKKESFPLTVTSAQKNPTAFYLCASRWTSGSNEQYFGPGTRLTVT.

The chain recombines TRBV5-5 with TRBJ2-7; TRBD1 matches 7 bases. The trim removed 3 bases at V and 3 bases at J, leaving 6 bases unmatched. CDR1 and CDR2 from the germline V gene are SGHKS and YYEKEE (reference sequence). The CDR3 runs to 14 residues. CDR3 in DNA: TGTGCCAGCAGCTCGAGACAGGGAGTCTACGAGCAGTACTTC. Protein product: CASSSRQGVYEQYF.

The chain carries TRBV20-1 and TRBJ2-7, with TRBD2 matching over 7 bases. This CDR3 contains 16 residues. V was pared by 3 bases and J by 6 bases, with 17 bases of the junction left unmatched. Per the germline V gene, CDR1 is DFQATT and CDR2 is SNEGSKA (reference sequence). For the CDR3, the DNA is TGCAGTGCTAGTGAAGCCCGTGGGGGGGTCAGGGTCGAGCAGTACTTC. Translation: CSASEARGGVRVEQYF.

V is TRBV28 and J is TRBJ1-5; D might be TRBD1 (5 bases). Trimming removed 8 bases at V and 5 bases at J, with 22 bases between. The CDR3 sequence is 16 residues long. CDR1 and CDR2 from the germline V gene are MDHEN and SYDVKM. The CDR3 spells CASSTAVWGVDQPQHF. The CDR3 nucleotides are TGTGCCAGCTCCACCGCCGTTTGGGGGGTGGATCAGCCCCAGCATTTT. Drawing the rest from reference TRBV28 and TRBJ1-5, the complete variable domain is DVKVTQSSRYLVKRTGEKVFLECVQDMDHENMFWYRQDPGLGLRLIYFSYDVKMKEKGDIPEGYSVSREKKERFSLILESASTNQTSMYLCASSTAVWGVDQPQHFGDGTRLSIL.

The rearrangement links TRBV27 to TRBJ1-2; D perhaps matches TRBD1 (6 bases). The CDR3 runs 12 residues. Per germline, CDR1 MNHEY and CDR2 SMNVEV (reference sequence). The germline V and J ends were trimmed by 6 bases and 4 bases, with 9 bases remaining between them. DNA of the CDR3: TGTGCCAGCAGGGACAGCCCCTATGGCTACACCTTC. It encodes CASRDSPYGYTF.

The rearrangement uses TRBV4-2 and TRBJ2-2; the match to TRBD2 covers 14 bases. The CDR3 extends over 18 amino acids. V lost 3 bases to trimming and J lost 2 bases; unmatched junction nucleotides: 5. Germline V gene sequence: CDR1 LGHNA, CDR2 YNFKEQ. The CDR3 region has the DNA TGTGCCAGCAGCCAGAGGACTAGCGGGAGGCCTAACACCGGGGAGCTGTTTTTT. This codes for CASSQRTSGRPNTGELFF.

The chain joins TRBV18 to TRBJ2-2; tentatively, D is TRBD2 (5 bases). This CDR3 comprises 14 residues. Trimming cost V 8 bases and J 4 bases, with 14 bases left between them. Germline V lookup: CDR1 KGHSH, CDR2 LQKENI. In nucleotides, the CDR3 is TGTGCCAGCGAGGCGACCGAGGGCACCGGGGAGCTGTTTTTT. This gives the protein CASEATEGTGELFF.

This chain's CDR3 is CASSEAGGRTDTQYF. CDR3 DNA sequence: TGTGCCAGCAGCGAAGCGGGGGGTCGCACAGATACGCAGTATTTT. V gene TRBV3-1 (or the pseudogene TRBV3-2) combines with J gene TRBJ2-3, with 9 bases lining up with TRBD2. The V and J ends lost 5 bases and 1 base, in that order; junction bases with no gene match: 4. CDR3 length: 15 residues. CDR1 is LGHDT, CDR2 YNNKEL, per germline (reference sequence).

In nucleotides, the CDR3 is TGTGCCAGCAGCCAAGAAAAAAGTCTCGAGCCCCTCCACTTT. Translating it yields CASSQEKSLEPLHF. The rearrangement joins TRBV4-2 to TRBJ1-6; D remains unclear. CDR1 and CDR2 (germline): LGHNA, YNFKEQ. The V gene lost 0 bases and the J gene lost 13 bases, with 13 bases spanning the gap. The CDR3 extends over 14 amino acids.